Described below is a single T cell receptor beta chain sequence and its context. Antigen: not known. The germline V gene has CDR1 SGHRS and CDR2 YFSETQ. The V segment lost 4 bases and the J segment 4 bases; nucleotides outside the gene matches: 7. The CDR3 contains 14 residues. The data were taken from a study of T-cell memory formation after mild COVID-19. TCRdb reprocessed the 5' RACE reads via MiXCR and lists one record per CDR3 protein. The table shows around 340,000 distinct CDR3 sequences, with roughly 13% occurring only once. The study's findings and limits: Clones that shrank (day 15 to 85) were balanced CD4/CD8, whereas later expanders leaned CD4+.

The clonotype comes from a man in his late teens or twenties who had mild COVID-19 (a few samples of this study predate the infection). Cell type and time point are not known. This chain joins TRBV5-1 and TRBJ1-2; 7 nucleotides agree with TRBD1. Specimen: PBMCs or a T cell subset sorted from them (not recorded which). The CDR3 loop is CASSNTTGSYGYTF. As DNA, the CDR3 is TGCGCCAGCAGCAATACGACAGGGAGCTATGGCTACACCTTC.